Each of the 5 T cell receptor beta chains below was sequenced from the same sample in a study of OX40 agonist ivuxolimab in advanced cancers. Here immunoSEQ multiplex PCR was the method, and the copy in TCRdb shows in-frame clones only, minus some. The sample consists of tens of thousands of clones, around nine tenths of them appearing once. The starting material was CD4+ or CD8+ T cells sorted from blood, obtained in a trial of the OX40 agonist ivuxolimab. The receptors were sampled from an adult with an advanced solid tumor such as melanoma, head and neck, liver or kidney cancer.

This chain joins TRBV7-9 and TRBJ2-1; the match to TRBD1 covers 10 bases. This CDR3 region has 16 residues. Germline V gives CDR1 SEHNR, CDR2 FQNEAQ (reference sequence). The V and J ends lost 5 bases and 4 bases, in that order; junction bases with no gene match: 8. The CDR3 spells CASSPAGTGVYNEQFF. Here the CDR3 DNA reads TGTGCCAGCAGCCCCGCCGGGACAGGGGTTTACAATGAGCAGTTCTTC.

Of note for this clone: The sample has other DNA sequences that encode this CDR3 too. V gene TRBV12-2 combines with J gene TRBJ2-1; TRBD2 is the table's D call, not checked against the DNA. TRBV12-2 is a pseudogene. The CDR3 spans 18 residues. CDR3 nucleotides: TGTGCAAGTCGCTTAGACCAACGACTAGCAGGAGCCTACAATGAGCAGTTCTTC. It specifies CASRLDQRLAGAYNEQFF.

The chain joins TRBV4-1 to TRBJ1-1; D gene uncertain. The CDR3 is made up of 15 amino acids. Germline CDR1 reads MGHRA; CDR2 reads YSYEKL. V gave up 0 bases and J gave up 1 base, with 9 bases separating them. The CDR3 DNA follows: TGCGCCAGCAGCCAAGATTCGGCGGGGAACACTGAAGCTTTCTTT. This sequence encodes CASSQDSAGNTEAFF.

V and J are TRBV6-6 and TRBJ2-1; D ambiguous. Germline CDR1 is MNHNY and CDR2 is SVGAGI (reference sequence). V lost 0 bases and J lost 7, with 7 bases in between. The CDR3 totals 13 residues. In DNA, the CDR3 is TGTGCCAGCAGTTACTCGAGCCAAAATGAGCAGTTCTTC. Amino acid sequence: CASSYSSQNEQFF.

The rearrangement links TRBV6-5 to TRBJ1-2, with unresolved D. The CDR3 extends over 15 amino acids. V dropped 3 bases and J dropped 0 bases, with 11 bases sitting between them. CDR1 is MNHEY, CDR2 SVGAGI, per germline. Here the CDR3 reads CASSYVGLANYGYTF. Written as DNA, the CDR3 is TGTGCCAGCAGTTATGTCGGGCTTGCTAACTATGGCTACACCTTC.